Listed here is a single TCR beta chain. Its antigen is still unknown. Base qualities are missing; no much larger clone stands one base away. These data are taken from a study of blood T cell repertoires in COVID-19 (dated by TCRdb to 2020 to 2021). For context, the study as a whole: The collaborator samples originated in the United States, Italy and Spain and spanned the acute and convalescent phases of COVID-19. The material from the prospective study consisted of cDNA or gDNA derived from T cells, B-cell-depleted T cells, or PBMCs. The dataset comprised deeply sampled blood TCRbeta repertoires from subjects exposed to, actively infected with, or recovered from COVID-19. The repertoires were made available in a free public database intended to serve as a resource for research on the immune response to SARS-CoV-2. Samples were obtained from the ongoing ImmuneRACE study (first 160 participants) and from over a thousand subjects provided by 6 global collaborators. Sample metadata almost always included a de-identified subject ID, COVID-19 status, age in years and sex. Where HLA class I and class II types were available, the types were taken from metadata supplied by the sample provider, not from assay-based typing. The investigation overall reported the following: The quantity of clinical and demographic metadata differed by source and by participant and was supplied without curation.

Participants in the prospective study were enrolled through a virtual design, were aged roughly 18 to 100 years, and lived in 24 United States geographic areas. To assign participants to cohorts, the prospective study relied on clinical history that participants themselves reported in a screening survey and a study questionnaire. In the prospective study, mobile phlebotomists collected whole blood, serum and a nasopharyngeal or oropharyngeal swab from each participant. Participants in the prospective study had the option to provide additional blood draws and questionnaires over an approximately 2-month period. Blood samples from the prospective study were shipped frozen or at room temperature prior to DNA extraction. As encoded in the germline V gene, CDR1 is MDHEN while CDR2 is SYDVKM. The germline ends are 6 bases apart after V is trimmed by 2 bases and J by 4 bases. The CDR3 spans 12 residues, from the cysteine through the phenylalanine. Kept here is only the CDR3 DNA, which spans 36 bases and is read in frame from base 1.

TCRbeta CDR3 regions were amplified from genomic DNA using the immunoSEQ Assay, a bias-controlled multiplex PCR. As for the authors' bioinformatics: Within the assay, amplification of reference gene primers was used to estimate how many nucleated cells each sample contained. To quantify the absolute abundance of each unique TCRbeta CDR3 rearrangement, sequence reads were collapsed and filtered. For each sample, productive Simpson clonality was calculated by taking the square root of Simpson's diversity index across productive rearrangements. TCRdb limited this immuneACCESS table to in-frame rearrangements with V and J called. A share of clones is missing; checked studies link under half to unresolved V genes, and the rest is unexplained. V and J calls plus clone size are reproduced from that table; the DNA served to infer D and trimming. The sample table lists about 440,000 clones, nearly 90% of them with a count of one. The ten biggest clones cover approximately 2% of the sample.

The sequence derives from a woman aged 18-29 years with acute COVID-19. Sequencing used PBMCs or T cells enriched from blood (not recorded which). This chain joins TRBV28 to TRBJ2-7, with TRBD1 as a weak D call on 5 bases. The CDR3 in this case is CASSLKGYEQYF. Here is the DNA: TGTGCCAGCAGTTTAAAGGGGTACGAGCAGTACTTC.